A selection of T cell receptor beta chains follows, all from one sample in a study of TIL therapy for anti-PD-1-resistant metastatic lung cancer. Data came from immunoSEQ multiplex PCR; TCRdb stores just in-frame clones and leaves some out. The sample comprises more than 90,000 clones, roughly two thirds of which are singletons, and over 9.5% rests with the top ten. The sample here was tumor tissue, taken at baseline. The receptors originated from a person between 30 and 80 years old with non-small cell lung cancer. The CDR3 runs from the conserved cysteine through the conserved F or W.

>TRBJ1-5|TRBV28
CASSSPSTGALYGPQHF
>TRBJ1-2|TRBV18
CASSPGPIYGYTF
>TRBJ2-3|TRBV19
CASEGLAGGTDTQYF
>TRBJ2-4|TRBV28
CASSPTGLAKNIQYF
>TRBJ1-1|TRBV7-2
CASSLGRATEAFF
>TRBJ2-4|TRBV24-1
CATSQGAKNIQYF
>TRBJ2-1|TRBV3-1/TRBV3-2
CASSPRWTGRDPYNEQFF
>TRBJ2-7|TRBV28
CASSLSGPEQYF
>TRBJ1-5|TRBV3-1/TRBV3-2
CASSQEYRVGNQPQHF
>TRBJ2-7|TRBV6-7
CASRGPWTVAYEQYF
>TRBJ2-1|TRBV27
CASTTTYNEQFF
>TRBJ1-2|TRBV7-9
CASSLEGLRGYTF
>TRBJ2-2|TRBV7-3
CASSSYERAANTGELFF